This is a list of T cell receptor beta chains from one sample in a study of T-cell memory formation after mild COVID-19. In TCRdb, the 5' RACE reads were re-called with MiXCR into one record per CDR3 protein. The sample lists more than 400,000 distinct CDR3 sequences; 15% to 20% were seen once. Sequenced sample: PBMCs or a T cell subset sorted from them (not recorded which). The source is an adult woman who had mild COVID-19 (a few samples of this study predate the infection). Cell type and time point are not known. Both conserved end residues are trimmed from each CDR3. Fields, in order: V gene, clone size, J gene, D gene, CDR3 protein. The D gene is left open where the match is weak. Only part of the rows carry a size: once, few, many, or a class if the clone is expanded.

TRBV20-1	-	TRBJ2-2	TRBD2	SATSGGGFTGELF
TRBV20-1	-	TRBJ1-2	-	SARVGGTHYGYT
TRBV7-2	-	TRBJ1-1	-	ASSLAGSEAF
TRBV24-1	few	TRBJ1-5	-	ASRVGPYQPQH
TRBV7-2	few	TRBJ1-4	-	ASSITGLQEKLF
TRBV5-1	few	TRBJ1-2	TRBD1	ASSVQGGDGYT
TRBV28	-	TRBJ2-3	-	ASSSPPDLTDTQY
TRBV10-3	many	TRBJ1-2	-	AIGDVGYGYT
TRBV9	-	TRBJ2-7	TRBD2	ASSDGWEGREQY
TRBV29-1	-	TRBJ2-3	-	SVKGEVTDTQY
TRBV4-3	many	TRBJ2-5	TRBD1	ASSRRTGEETQY
TRBV4-2	-	TRBJ2-7	TRBD2	ASSRGLADNYEQY
TRBV5-4	many	TRBJ2-2	-	ASSFKAGKGNTGELF
TRBV12-3/TRBV12-4	few	TRBJ1-2	TRBD1	ASMAGNRGHGYT
TRBV4-1	-	TRBJ2-1	-	ASSGRPYNEQF
TRBV30	few	TRBJ2-5	-	AWSLPSGYQETQY
TRBV5-1	-	TRBJ2-3	-	ASSPPDSTWGTDTQY
TRBV30	-	TRBJ2-1	TRBD2	AWSVRLANEQF
TRBV4-2	few	TRBJ1-6	-	ASSQEKGAYSPLH
TRBV24-1	-	TRBJ2-1	-	ATSDPRKEKGEQF
TRBV9	-	TRBJ2-1	-	ASSVVEYNEQF
TRBV3-1	-	TRBJ1-2	TRBD1	ASSKSGTGYGYT
TRBV5-1	few	TRBJ2-3	TRBD2	ASSSGGGGADTQY
TRBV5-1	few	TRBJ2-5	-	ASSSLWSGPQETQY
TRBV2	few	TRBJ2-7	TRBD2	ASSDRPSGRAGQY
TRBV7-2	-	TRBJ2-2	-	ASSPPPLTNTGELF
TRBV18	few	TRBJ1-1	-	ASSPQRQTGTEAF
TRBV4-3	-	TRBJ2-2	TRBD2	ASSQDRLAGPLFGELF
TRBV5-1	few	TRBJ1-5	TRBD1	ASSLVGQGLDGNQPQH
TRBV9	few	TRBJ2-3	-	ASSVGWGTPPDTQY
TRBV4-1	few	TRBJ1-4	TRBD1	ASSALYRQGTNEKLF
TRBV20-1	few	TRBJ1-2	-	SARDKEKGPYGYT
TRBV4-2	many	TRBJ2-7	-	ASSQNRQSYEQY
TRBV11-2	-	TRBJ1-2	-	ASSNGHPTGGYT
TRBV7-8	-	TRBJ1-5	TRBD1	ASSTAGGSNQPQH
TRBV7-7	-	TRBJ2-1	-	ASSLVAGFEQF
TRBV28	-	TRBJ2-3	-	ASSNRITDTQY